Presented here are 29 T cell receptor beta chains from one specimen sequenced in a study of vaccination effects on CD4 cells after COVID-19. Expansion of antigen-specific CD4+ T cells with viral peptide pools was carried out by the ViraFEST assay before sequencing. Subsequent to a culture period of under twelve days, CD4+ T cells were isolated. Vaccinees lacked prior SARS-CoV-2 infection and tested negative for nucleocapsid antibodies. Measured with immunoSEQ multiplex PCR; TCRdb has only the in-frame clones, and not every one. The top ten clones hold about 15% of a sample with more than 35,000 clones, 60% to 80% of them seen once. No antigen is known for these receptors. The input for sequencing was CD4+ T cells from PBMCs cultured with HCoV-OC43 spike peptides, taken before COVID-19 vaccination. Noted subset: HCoV-OC43 spike overlapping peptide pool stimulation. These receptors were obtained from a human donor who received a COVID-19 vaccine.

This clone was seen just once. This chain connects TRBV7-9 to TRBJ2-3; 8 nucleotides line up with TRBD1. V dropped 5 bases and J dropped 4; count of bases not matched to a gene: 5. Germline V gene sequence: CDR1 SEHNR, CDR2 FQNEAQ (reference sequence). The CDR3 covers 14 residues. For the CDR3, the DNA is TGTGCCAGCAGCCTAGGACAGGGAGCAGATACGCAGTATTTT. Protein sequence: CASSLGQGADTQYF.

The CDR3 DNA is TGTGCCAGCAGCCGAGGTCGCGGCAAGTTTCCATTTGGGCAGTTCTTC. Translation gives CASSRGRGKFPFGQFF. The chain is built from TRBV11-2 and TRBJ2-1; D is undetermined. The germline gives CDR1 SGHAT, CDR2 FQNNGV. With 5 bases removed from V and 12 bases from J, the gap between germline ends came to 26 bases. The CDR3 has 16 amino acids. The full variable domain, its missing parts supplied by reference TRBV11-2 and TRBJ2-1, is EAGVAQSPRYKIIEKRQSVAFWCNPISGHATLYWYQQILGQGPKLLIQFQNNGVVDDSQLPKDRFSAERLKGVDSTLKIQPAKLEDSAVYLCASSRGRGKFPFGQFFGPGTRLTVL.

This clone was seen ten or more times. The chain employs TRBV28 and TRBJ1-5; a weak D match, TRBD1 (6 bases). Trimming cost V 2 bases and J 3 bases, with 11 bases left between them. CDR1 and CDR2 (germline): MDHEN, SYDVKM. This CDR3 has 15 residues. CDR3 residues: CASSLLTGNNQPQHF. The DNA for the CDR3 is TGTGCCAGCAGTTTACTCACAGGGAACAATCAGCCCCAGCATTTT.

The chain carries TRBV9 and TRBJ2-3; the D gene is possibly TRBD1 (5 bases). CDR1 is SGDLS, CDR2 YYNGEE, per germline. The CDR3 loop spans 15 amino acids. Trimming took 2 bases from V and 7 from J, leaving 17 bases between them. CDR3 in amino acids: CASSVLSLGLNTQYF. Written as DNA, the CDR3 is TGTGCCAGCAGCGTCTTATCTTTGGGGCTTAATACGCAGTATTTT.

The rearrangement uses TRBV5-5 and TRBJ1-2, with D possibly being TRBD1 (5 bases). Germline assignment: CDR1 SGHKS and CDR2 YYEKEE (reference sequence). The CDR3 is 15 amino acids. With 5 bases removed from V and 4 bases from J, the gap between germline ends came to 18 bases. The CDR3 DNA sequence: TGTGCCAGCAGTGGTAGCGGGGGGTTGGGCTATGGCTACACCTTC. Encoded protein: CASSGSGGLGYGYTF.

This clone was found a few times. This chain links TRBV5-1 with TRBJ1-1; no clear D. The CDR3 length is 13 residues. CDR1 and CDR2 (germline): SGHRS, YFSETQ. Trimming stripped 3 bases from V and 3 bases from J, with 9 bases between. CDR3 in DNA: TGCGCCAGCAGCTCGTCGGGTTACACTGAAGCTTTCTTT. It codes for CASSSSGYTEAFF.

V usage is TRBV6-4 and J usage is TRBJ1-2, with 9 bases aligning to TRBD1. V lost 6 bases and J lost 5; bases outside the gene matches: 4. Germline assignment: CDR1 MRHNA and CDR2 SNTAGT. This CDR3 has 13 residues. The CDR3 loop is CASRIDRGYGYTF. The CDR3 nucleotides read TGTGCCAGCAGGATAGACAGGGGGTATGGCTACACCTTC.

The V and J genes are TRBV19 and TRBJ1-2; tentative D call: TRBD1 (6 bases). Looked up from germline, CDR1 is LNHDA and CDR2 is SQIVND (reference sequence). V was cut by 5 bases and J by 4 bases, with 17 bases left in between. CDR3 size: 15 residues. CDR3 protein: CASSLLYRDLYGYTF. In DNA form, the CDR3 reads TGTGCCAGTAGTCTATTATACAGGGACCTCTATGGCTACACCTTC. Based on the CDR3 plus reference TRBV19 and TRBJ1-2, the full variable domain is DGGITQSPKYLFRKEGQNVTLSCEQNLNHDAMYWYRQDPGQGLRLIYYSQIVNDFQKGDIAEGYSVSREKKESFPLTVTSAQKNPTAFYLCASSLLYRDLYGYTFGSGTRLTVV.

Here the CDR3 DNA reads TGTGCCAGCAGTAAAACAGGGGGCGCACAGCCCCAGCATTTT. The encoded protein is CASSKTGGAQPQHF. The genes are TRBV6-6 and TRBJ1-5; TRBD1 matches 9 bases. This CDR3 contains 14 residues. Losses at the gene ends were 5 bases for V and 7 bases for J; bases not matched to a gene: 6. The germline V gene has CDR1 MNHNY and CDR2 SVGAGI (reference sequence).

The chain has TRBV28 and TRBJ1-6, with unresolved D. The CDR3 has 13 residues. V was trimmed by 8 bases and J by 0 bases, leaving 5 bases between them. Germline CDR1 MDHEN, CDR2 SYDVKM. In nucleotides, the CDR3 is TGTGCCAGCGATAGCTCCTATAATTCACCCCTCCACTTT. Encoded protein: CASDSSYNSPLHF. Together with reference TRBV28 and TRBJ1-6, the CDR3 gives the full variable domain: DVKVTQSSRYLVKRTGEKVFLECVQDMDHENMFWYRQDPGLGLRLIYFSYDVKMKEKGDIPEGYSVSREKKERFSLILESASTNQTSMYLCASDSSYNSPLHFGNGTRLTVT.

The rearrangement uses TRBV11-2 and TRBJ2-3, with D unclear. Germline CDR1 is SGHAT and CDR2 is FQNNGV. The CDR3 extends over 16 amino acids. V gave up 5 bases and J gave up 5 bases, with 20 bases separating them. This chain's CDR3 is CASSEKSDSWKDTQYF. Written as DNA, the CDR3 is TGTGCCAGCAGCGAAAAATCCGACTCGTGGAAAGATACGCAGTATTTT. Looking up the rest from reference TRBV11-2 and TRBJ2-3 gives the full variable domain: EAGVAQSPRYKIIEKRQSVAFWCNPISGHATLYWYQQILGQGPKLLIQFQNNGVVDDSQLPKDRFSAERLKGVDSTLKIQPAKLEDSAVYLCASSEKSDSWKDTQYFGPGTRLTVL.

V is TRBV6-4 and J is TRBJ2-1; 7 bases line up with TRBD2. Germline V CDR1 and CDR2: MRHNA, SNTAGT. The length of the CDR3 is 13 residues. The trim removed 3 bases at V and 5 bases at J, leaving 1 base unmatched. Here the CDR3 DNA reads TGTGCCAGCAGTGAGCGGGAGCACAATGAGCAGTTCTTC. It is translated as CASSEREHNEQFF.

V and J are TRBV27 and TRBJ2-5; D perhaps matches TRBD1 (7 bases). Trimming pared 6 bases from V and 5 bases from J, leaving 22 bases between. The CDR3 is made up of 16 amino acids. The germline CDR1 and CDR2 sequences are MNHEY and SMNVEV (reference sequence). In DNA, the CDR3 is TGTGCCAGCAGCCGATGGGTGCAGGGGGACTGGGAGACCCAGTACTTC. It codes for CASSRWVQGDWETQYF.

J is TRBJ2-1 and V is TRBV6-5; perhaps D is TRBD1 or TRBD2 (5 bases each). There are 15 residues in the CDR3. Germline CDR1 reads MNHEY; CDR2 reads SVGAGI. Trimming pared 6 bases from V and 6 bases from J, leaving 18 bases between. The CDR3 region is CASSNIEGWRNEQFF. For the CDR3, the DNA is TGTGCCAGCAGCAATATAGAGGGGTGGCGCAATGAGCAGTTCTTC.

This clone was counted between two and nine times. The CDR3 region has the DNA TGTGCCAGCAGCGAAGGGTTGAACACTGAAGCTTTCTTT. Translated: CASSEGLNTEAFF. V gene TRBV7-9 combines with J gene TRBJ1-1; no reliable D call. Germline CDR1 and CDR2: SEHNR and FQNEAQ (reference sequence). The length of the CDR3 is 13 residues. The V end was cut by 5 bases, the J end by 0 bases, with 7 bases between.

The chain is built from TRBV5-8 and TRBJ1-5, with D unclear. The CDR3 length is 16 residues. Germline V gives CDR1 SGHTS, CDR2 YDEGEE. Trimming left V 0 bases short and J 4 bases short, with 14 bases between. The CDR3 DNA sequence: TGTGCCAGCAGCTTGGTGGTCAGCGACGGAAATCAGCCCCAGCATTTT. It is translated as CASSLVVSDGNQPQHF. The whole variable domain, remainder taken from reference TRBV5-8 and TRBJ1-5, is EAGVTQSPTHLIKTRGQQATLRCSPISGHTSVYWYQQALGLGLQFLLWYDEGEERNRGNFPPRFSGRQFPNYSSELNVNALELEDSALYLCASSLVVSDGNQPQHFGDGTRLSIL.

The CDR3 region is CASSFASGAYNEQFF. Here the CDR3 DNA reads TGTGCCAGCAGCTTTGCTAGCGGAGCCTACAATGAGCAGTTCTTC. V is TRBV5-4 and J is TRBJ2-1, with TRBD2 matching 7 bases. The J segment lost 2 bases and the V segment lost 2 bases, leaving 4 bases of the junction unmatched. The CDR3 is 15 residues long. In germline, CDR1 is SGHNT, CDR2 YYREEE (reference sequence). Based on the CDR3 plus reference TRBV5-4 and TRBJ2-1, the full variable domain is ETGVTQSPTHLIKTRGQQVTLRCSSQSGHNTVSWYQQALGQGPQFIFQYYREEENGRGNFPPRFSGLQFPNYSSELNVNALELDDSALYLCASSFASGAYNEQFFGPGTRLTVL.

The genes are TRBV3-1 (or the pseudogene TRBV3-2) and TRBJ1-6; 8 nucleotides match TRBD1. CDR3 size: 15 residues. Germline V gene sequence: CDR1 LGHDT, CDR2 YNNKEL (reference sequence). The trim removed 4 bases at V and 7 bases at J, leaving 6 bases unmatched. Here the CDR3 reads CASSLGTGWNSPLHF. CDR3 bases: TGTGCCAGCAGCCTTGGGACAGGTTGGAATTCACCCCTCCACTTT.

This clone showed up just a few times. The gene calls are TRBV27 and TRBJ1-2; D possibly corresponds to TRBD1 (6 bases). CDR1 and CDR2 from the germline V gene are MNHEY and SMNVEV (reference sequence). Trimming removed 5 bases at V and 6 bases at J, with 16 bases between. The CDR3 runs to 14 residues. The CDR3 here is CASSPYRVEHGYTF. CDR3 in DNA: TGTGCCAGCAGTCCCTACAGGGTTGAGCATGGCTACACCTTC.

This chain joins TRBV6-6 and TRBJ2-1; the D call may be TRBD1 or TRBD2 (5 bases each). The V gene lost 8 bases and the J gene lost 3 bases, with 8 bases spanning the gap. Germline V lookup: CDR1 MNHNY, CDR2 SVGAGI (reference sequence). This CDR3 has 12 amino acids. CDR3 sequence: CASGTNYNEQFF. The CDR3 nucleotides read TGTGCCAGCGGGACGAACTACAATGAGCAGTTCTTC.

V gene TRBV7-9 combines with J gene TRBJ2-3; D not resolved. The CDR3 loop spans 17 amino acids. Trimming cost V 5 bases and J 2 bases, with 20 bases left between them. Looked up from germline, CDR1 is SEHNR and CDR2 is FQNEAQ (reference sequence). CDR3 region: CASSPPPWQPVTDTQYF. The CDR3, as DNA: TGTGCCAGCAGCCCCCCCCCTTGGCAACCTGTCACAGATACGCAGTATTTT.

The chain links TRBV7-2 to TRBJ1-6, with D perhaps matching TRBD1 (6 bases). The CDR3 contains 16 residues. CDR1 SGHTA and CDR2 FQGNSA come from the germline V gene. Deletions cut 0 bases from V and 6 bases from J, with 12 bases between. The CDR3 DNA reads TGTGCCAGCAGCTTAGCGGTTCAGGGGCCTAATTCACCCCTCCACTTT. Translating it yields CASSLAVQGPNSPLHF.

This chain joins TRBV6-5 and TRBJ1-5, with D perhaps matching TRBD1 (5 bases). Germline V gene data show CDR1 as MNHEY and CDR2 as SVGAGI. The length of the CDR3 is 15 residues. V lost 8 bases and J lost 1, with 15 bases in between. For the CDR3, the DNA is TGTGCCAGCTTTAGGGGACCGGGCAGCAATCAGCCCCAGCATTTT. Translated, it gives CASFRGPGSNQPQHF.

The chain couples TRBV27 to TRBJ2-3, with TRBD2 matching over 8 bases. J was trimmed by 4 bases and V by 2 bases; bases with no gene match: 5. The CDR3 runs to 15 residues. CDR1 and CDR2 from the germline V gene are MNHEY and SMNVEV (reference sequence). The CDR3 DNA reads TGTGCCAGCAGTTTAAGGCGTAGCGGGGCAGATACGCAGTATTTT. It translates to CASSLRRSGADTQYF.

This clone occurred a few times. V is TRBV5-1 and J is TRBJ1-6; 9 nucleotides align to TRBD1. V was clipped by 4 bases and J by 7 bases; unmatched bases: 6. Germline V gene sequence: CDR1 SGHRS, CDR2 YFSETQ. The CDR3 is 15 residues long. CDR3 amino acids: CASSPRTGANSPLHF. The DNA of the CDR3 is TGCGCCAGCAGCCCAAGGACAGGGGCCAATTCACCCCTCCACTTT. The full variable domain, its missing parts supplied by reference TRBV5-1 and TRBJ1-6, is KAGVTQTPRYLIKTRGQQVTLSCSPISGHRSVSWYQQTPGQGLQFLFEYFSETQRNKGNFPGRFSGRQFSNSRSEMNVSTLELGDSALYLCASSPRTGANSPLHFGNGTRLTVT.

CDR3 sequence reads: CASSFGRSWTGVTDTQYF. In DNA form, the CDR3 reads TGTGCCAGCAGTTTCGGACGGTCCTGGACAGGGGTAACAGATACGCAGTATTTT. V and J are TRBV28 and TRBJ2-3, with TRBD1 matching 9 bases. In germline, CDR1 is MDHEN, CDR2 SYDVKM. This CDR3 has 18 amino acids. J lost 3 bases, V lost 3 bases, and 13 bases had no gene match.

The chain employs TRBV18 and TRBJ1-1; D may be TRBD1 (6 bases). V lost 1 base, J lost 4 bases, and 10 bases lay in between. The CDR3 length is 14 residues. CDR1 and CDR2 from the germline V gene are KGHSH and LQKENI. The CDR3 nucleotides read TGTGCCAGCTCACCACAGGGGGGGGGCACTGAAGCTTTCTTT. Residues: CASSPQGGGTEAFF.

This chain uses TRBV4-2 with TRBJ2-3; D possibly corresponds to TRBD2 (5 bases). Trimming took 2 bases from V and 5 from J, leaving 14 bases between them. Looked up from germline, CDR1 is LGHNA and CDR2 is YNFKEQ. The CDR3 is 15 amino acids. CDR3 region: CASSQSPQLVDTQYF. The CDR3 bases are TGTGCCAGCAGCCAAAGCCCCCAACTAGTAGATACGCAGTATTTT.

The V and J genes are TRBV12-3 or TRBV12-4 and TRBJ1-2, with D unclear. Trimming took off 1 base at V and 4 bases at J, with 4 bases between the two ends. This CDR3 is 12 amino acids long. CDR3 DNA sequence: TGTGCCAGCAGTTTAGGAGCCTATGGCTACACCTTC. This sequence encodes CASSLGAYGYTF.